Each of the 17 T cell receptor beta chains below was sequenced from the same sample in a study of control samples from healthy donors and cancer patients. Profiling relied on immunoSEQ multiplex PCR, and the TCRdb table lists in-frame clones only, not all of them. This table has 100,000 to 150,000 clones, roughly 86% appearing once. The sequenced sample consisted of PBMCs. The receptors derive from a man aged 45-65 years with head and neck cancer.

The genes are TRBV7-2 and TRBJ1-2; D is uncertain. V was shortened by 0 bases and J by 5 bases, with 13 bases between the two germline ends. CDR3 length: 15 amino acids. The germline gives CDR1 SGHTA, CDR2 FQGNSA. The CDR3 region has the DNA TGTGCCAGCAGCTTAGCGGGTGGGCAGCGGTATGGCTACACCTTC. It yields the protein CASSLAGGQRYGYTF.

The chain uses TRBV11-3 and TRBJ2-1; TRBD1 matches at 10 bases. Germline CDR1 and CDR2: SGHNT and YENEEA. V dropped 6 bases and J dropped 8; count of bases not matched to a gene: 13. The CDR3 length is 16 residues. The CDR3 sequence is CASSQPPGQGSDEQFF. The DNA of the CDR3 is TGTGCCAGCAGTCAACCACCGGGACAGGGGAGCGATGAGCAGTTCTTC.

V usage is TRBV24-1 and J usage is TRBJ1-1; a possible D gene is TRBD1 (5 bases). Looked up from germline, CDR1 is KGHDR and CDR2 is SFDVKD. With 5 bases removed from V and 5 bases from J, the gap between germline ends came to 14 bases. The CDR3 contains 14 residues. CDR3 sequence: CATSAGGGGTEAFF. CDR3 in DNA: TGTGCCACCAGTGCTGGGGGAGGAGGGACTGAAGCTTTCTTT.

The chain couples TRBV10-1 to TRBJ2-3; 8 nucleotides agree with TRBD2. From germline, CDR1 is WNHNN and CDR2 SYGVQD (reference sequence). V was clipped by 4 bases and J by 5 bases; unmatched bases: 2. The CDR3 sequence is 13 residues long. CDR3 amino acids: CASSGAGVDTQYF. CDR3 DNA: TGCGCCAGCAGTGGAGCGGGAGTAGATACGCAGTATTTT.

The chain recombines TRBV28 with TRBJ2-7, with a weak D call TRBD2 (6 bases). The CDR3 runs 18 residues. CDR1 MDHEN and CDR2 SYDVKM come from the germline V gene. Trimming removed 6 bases at V and 6 bases at J, with 30 bases between. Here the CDR3 DNA reads TGTGCCAGCAGCAAACCGGGAGAGATGGTATTTCGGCTACTCGAGCAGTACTTC. Protein: CASSKPGEMVFRLLEQYF.

The CDR3, as DNA: TGTGCCAGCAGTTCGGACAGGTCAAATGAAAAACTGTTTTTT. Encoded protein: CASSSDRSNEKLFF. This chain uses TRBV2 with TRBJ1-4, with 7 bases that match TRBD1. Germline V gives CDR1 SNHLY, CDR2 FYNNEI. The junction had 5 bases not matched to a gene; V was cut back by 5 bases and J by 5 bases. The CDR3 has 14 amino acids. The full variable domain, rest sourced from reference TRBV2 and TRBJ1-4, is EPEVTQTPSHQVTQMGQEVILRCVPISNHLYFYWYRQILGQKVEFLVSFYNNEISEKSEIFDDQFSVERPDGSNFTLKIRSTKLEDSAMYFCASSSDRSNEKLFFGSGTQLSVL.

V usage is TRBV5-1 and J usage is TRBJ1-5, with a weak D call TRBD1 (6 bases). This CDR3 is 16 amino acids long. With 0 bases removed from V and 5 bases from J, the gap between germline ends came to 15 bases. Germline assignment: CDR1 SGHRS and CDR2 YFSETQ. The DNA of the CDR3 is TGCGCCAGCAGCTTGGGAAGACAGGAGGGGGATCAGCCCCAGCATTTT. This translates into CASSLGRQEGDQPQHF.

V and J are TRBV18 and TRBJ1-2, with D unclear. With 3 bases removed from V and 0 bases from J, the gap between germline ends came to 8 bases. From germline, CDR1 is KGHSH and CDR2 LQKENI. This CDR3 is 14 amino acids long. CDR3 amino acids: CASSPGGTNYGYTF. CDR3 DNA sequence: TGTGCCAGCTCACCGGGCGGGACTAACTATGGCTACACCTTC.

The rearrangement uses TRBV21-1 and TRBJ1-2; the table's D gene call, TRBD1, was not cross checked with the DNA. TRBV21-1 is labeled a pseudogene. This CDR3 comprises 14 residues. DNA of the CDR3: TGTGCCAGCAGCACGTACGTCAGTTCCTATGGCTACACCTTC. It yields the protein CASSTYVSSYGYTF.

The V and J genes are TRBV18 and TRBJ2-5; D is unresolved. Trimming took 5 bases from V and 1 from J, leaving 14 bases between them. Per germline, CDR1 KGHSH and CDR2 LQKENI. There are 15 residues in the CDR3. This CDR3 reads CASSERTASQETQYF. CDR3 coding DNA: TGTGCCAGCTCAGAAAGGACCGCAAGCCAAGAGACCCAGTACTTC.

The chain uses TRBV5-1 and TRBJ2-3; 10 bases agree with TRBD2. There are 14 residues in the CDR3. The J segment lost 5 bases and the V segment lost 2 bases, leaving 2 bases of the junction unmatched. The germline CDR1 and CDR2 sequences are SGHRS and YFSETQ. The CDR3 nucleotides read TGCGCCAGCAGCTTTCAGCGGGAGGGAGATACGCAGTATTTT. It yields the protein CASSFQREGDTQYF.

The rearrangement uses TRBV11-2 and TRBJ2-5, with D perhaps TRBD1 or TRBD2 (6 bases each). The CDR3 runs to 13 residues. CDR1 and CDR2 (germline): SGHAT, FQNNGV. Trimming shortened V by 1 base and J by 5 bases, and 8 bases separated the two germline ends. CDR3 DNA: TGTGCCAGCAGCTTAGCGGGGGCGGAGACCCAGTACTTC. Protein: CASSLAGAETQYF.

The chain has TRBV3-1 (or the pseudogene TRBV3-2) and TRBJ2-7; D gene ambiguous. The V gene's germline CDR1 is LGHDT and CDR2 YNNKEL (reference sequence). The CDR3 is 14 amino acids. The germline V and J ends were trimmed by 0 bases and 4 bases, with 10 bases remaining between them. The CDR3 bases are TGTGCCAGCAGCCAAGAAGGGCGGTCGTACGAGCAGTACTTC. Its translation: CASSQEGRSYEQYF.

The chain carries TRBV18 and TRBJ1-2, with 8 bases aligning to TRBD1. The trim removed 5 bases at V and 3 bases at J, leaving 14 bases unmatched. The CDR3 extends over 17 amino acids. From germline, CDR1 is KGHSH and CDR2 LQKENI. The CDR3 coding sequence is TGTGCCAGCTCAGCGACCAGGGGGACAGGAACAGACTATGGCTACACCTTC. Encoded protein: CASSATRGTGTDYGYTF.

The CDR3 spells CASSREGASLTEAFF. The DNA for the CDR3 is TGTGCCAGCAGCAGGGAGGGGGCAAGTCTCACTGAAGCTTTCTTT. The chain uses TRBV7-2 and TRBJ1-1; 7 bases line up with TRBD1. This CDR3 is 15 amino acids long. Germline CDR1 and CDR2: SGHTA and FQGNSA. V dropped 5 bases and J dropped 4; count of bases not matched to a gene: 10.

This rearrangement joins TRBV6-5 to TRBJ2-2; 8 bases match TRBD1. The CDR3 length is 15 residues. Germline V gene lookup returns CDR1 MNHEY and CDR2 SVGAGI. Germline trimming cut 7 bases from V and 0 bases from J; bases unmatched to any gene: 4. The CDR3 nucleotides are TGTGCCAGCAAGGAACAGGGGGCGAACACCGGGGAGCTGTTTTTT. Its protein product is CASKEQGANTGELFF.

The CDR3 is CASSAHSGTDSYNEQFF. The CDR3 region has the DNA TGTGCCAGCAGCGCCCATTCCGGGACCGACTCCTACAATGAGCAGTTCTTC. The gene calls are TRBV7-9 and TRBJ2-1; D is possibly TRBD1 or TRBD2 (5 bases each). Trimming shortened V by 5 bases and J by 0 bases, and 17 bases separated the two germline ends. This CDR3 comprises 17 residues. Germline values: CDR1 SEHNR, CDR2 FQNEAQ (reference sequence).